These 5 T cell receptor beta chains originate from one sample sequenced in a study of shared clonotypes between healthy human individuals. Terminally differentiated effector memory CD45RA+ cells were excluded from the naive CD8 cells, which were CD45RO-negative and positively selected for CCR7. Assay used: immunoSEQ multiplex PCR; TCRdb lists only in-frame clones, some missing. Seen here are roughly 1,800,000 clones, approximately 95% observed once, and the top ten hold 1.2%. Sequences were obtained from naive CD8+ T cells sorted from blood. The receptor set was obtained from a man younger than 35 in good health.

The chain has TRBV27 and TRBJ2-1; 12 nucleotides line up with TRBD2. V lost 5 bases and J lost 6; bases outside the gene matches: 5. Per germline, CDR1 MNHEY and CDR2 SMNVEV (reference sequence). This CDR3 contains 15 residues. CDR3 nucleotides: TGTGCCAGCAGTGCTACTAGCGGGGGGCGCAATGAGCAGTTCTTC. It specifies CASSATSGGRNEQFF.

This clone was seen a few times. The gene calls are TRBV7-9 and TRBJ2-2, with D hard to call. Looked up from germline, CDR1 is SEHNR and CDR2 is FQNEAQ (reference sequence). V shed 3 bases and J shed 5 bases, with 7 bases lying between them. The CDR3 sequence is 13 residues long. CDR3 amino acids: CASSFVETGELFF. As DNA, the CDR3 is TGTGCCAGCAGCTTCGTAGAGACCGGGGAGCTGTTTTTT. Together with reference TRBV7-9 and TRBJ2-2, the CDR3 gives the full variable domain: DTGVSQNPRHKITKRGQNVTFRCDPISEHNRLYWYRQTLGQGPEFLTYFQNEAQLEKSRLLSDRFSAERPKGSFSTLEIQRTEQGDSAMYLCASSFVETGELFFGEGSRLTVL.

V gene TRBV19 combines with J gene TRBJ1-1; no reliable D call. Germline-derived CDR1 and CDR2 are LNHDA and SQIVND (reference sequence). Trimming left V 1 base short and J 1 base short, with 10 bases between. The CDR3 spans 15 residues. The CDR3 sequence is CASSIGPGSNTEAFF. The DNA of the CDR3 is TGTGCCAGTAGTATAGGTCCGGGGTCGAACACTGAAGCTTTCTTT.

In its sample, this clone was seen once. The V gene is TRBV19, the J gene TRBJ1-1; 7 bases map to TRBD1. The CDR3 totals 14 residues. Germline CDR1 reads LNHDA; CDR2 reads SQIVND (reference sequence). V lost 8 bases and J lost 1; bases outside the gene matches: 7. The CDR3: CASPPGTANTEAFF. Written as DNA, the CDR3 is TGTGCCAGTCCTCCTGGGACAGCGAACACTGAAGCTTTCTTT.

On this clone: Other DNA sequences in the sample encode the same CDR3. This chain links TRBV11-2 with TRBJ2-7; D may match TRBD1 or TRBD2 (6 bases each). The V gene's germline CDR1 is SGHAT and CDR2 FQNNGV. V was clipped by 2 bases and J by 2 bases, with 7 bases between them. This CDR3 has 13 amino acids. As DNA, the CDR3 is TGTGCCAGCAGCTTACGGGGGCCCTACGAGCAGTACTTC. It specifies CASSLRGPYEQYF. The variable domain in full, completed from reference TRBV11-2 and TRBJ2-7, reads EAGVAQSPRYKIIEKRQSVAFWCNPISGHATLYWYQQILGQGPKLLIQFQNNGVVDDSQLPKDRFSAERLKGVDSTLKIQPAKLEDSAVYLCASSLRGPYEQYFGPGTRLTVT.